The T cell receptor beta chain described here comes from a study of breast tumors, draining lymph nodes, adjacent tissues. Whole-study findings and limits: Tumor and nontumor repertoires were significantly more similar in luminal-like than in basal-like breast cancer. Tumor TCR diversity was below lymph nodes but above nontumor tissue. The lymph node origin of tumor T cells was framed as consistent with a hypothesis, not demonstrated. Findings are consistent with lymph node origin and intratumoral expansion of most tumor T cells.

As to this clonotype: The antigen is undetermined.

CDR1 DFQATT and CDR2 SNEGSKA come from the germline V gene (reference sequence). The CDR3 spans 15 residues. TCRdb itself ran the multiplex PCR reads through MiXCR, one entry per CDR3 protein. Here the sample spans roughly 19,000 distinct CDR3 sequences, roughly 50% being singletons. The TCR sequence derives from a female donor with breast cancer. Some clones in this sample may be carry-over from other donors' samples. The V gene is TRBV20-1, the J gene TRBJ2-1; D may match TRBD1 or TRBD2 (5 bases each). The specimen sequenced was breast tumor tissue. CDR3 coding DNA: TGCAGAGCTCAGGGAGCCCAAAACTCCTACAATGAGCAGTTCTTC. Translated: CRAQGAQNSYNEQFF.